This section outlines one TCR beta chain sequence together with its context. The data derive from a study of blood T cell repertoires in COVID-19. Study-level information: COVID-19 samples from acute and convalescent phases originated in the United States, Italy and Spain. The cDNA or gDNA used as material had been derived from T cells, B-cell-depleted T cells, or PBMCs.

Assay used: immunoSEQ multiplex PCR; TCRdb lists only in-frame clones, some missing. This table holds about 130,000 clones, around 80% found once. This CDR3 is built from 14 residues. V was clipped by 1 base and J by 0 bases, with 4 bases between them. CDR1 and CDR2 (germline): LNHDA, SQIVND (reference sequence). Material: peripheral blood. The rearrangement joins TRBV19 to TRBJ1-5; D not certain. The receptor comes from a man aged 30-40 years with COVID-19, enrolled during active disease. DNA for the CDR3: TGTGCCAGTAGTATAGCCCTTAGCAATCAGCCCCAGCATTTT. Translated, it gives CASSIALSNQPQHF.